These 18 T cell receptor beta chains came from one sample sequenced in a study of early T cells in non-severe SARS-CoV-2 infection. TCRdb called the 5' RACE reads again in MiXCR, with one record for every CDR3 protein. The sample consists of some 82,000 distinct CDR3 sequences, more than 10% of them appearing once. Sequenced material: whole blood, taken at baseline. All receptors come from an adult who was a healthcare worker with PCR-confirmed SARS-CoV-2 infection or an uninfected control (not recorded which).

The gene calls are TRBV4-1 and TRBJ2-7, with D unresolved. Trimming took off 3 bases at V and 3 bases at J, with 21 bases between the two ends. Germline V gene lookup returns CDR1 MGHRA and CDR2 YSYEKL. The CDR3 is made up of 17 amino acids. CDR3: CASSQPTRVQKIYEQYF. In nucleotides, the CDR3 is TGCGCCAGCAGCCAGCCCACCCGGGTCCAAAAAATCTACGAGCAGTACTTC.

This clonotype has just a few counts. CDR3 nucleotide sequence: TGTGCCAGTAACTCCAGAGGGGGCGGTTGGCGGTACAATGAGCAGTTCTTC. Protein product: CASNSRGGGWRYNEQFF. This chain links TRBV19 with TRBJ2-1; TRBD1 matches at 7 bases. Germline-derived CDR1 and CDR2 are LNHDA and SQIVND (reference sequence). Trimming at V came to 7 bases and at J to 4 bases, leaving 16 bases not matched to a gene. The CDR3 has 17 amino acids.

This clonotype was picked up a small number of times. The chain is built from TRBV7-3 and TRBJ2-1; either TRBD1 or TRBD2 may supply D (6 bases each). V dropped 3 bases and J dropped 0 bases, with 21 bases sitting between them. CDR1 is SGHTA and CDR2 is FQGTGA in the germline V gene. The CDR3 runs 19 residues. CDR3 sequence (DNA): TGTGCCAGCAGCTTGAGGGGGACGGGAGCAATTAGCTCCTACAATGAGCAGTTCTTC. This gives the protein CASSLRGTGAISSYNEQFF. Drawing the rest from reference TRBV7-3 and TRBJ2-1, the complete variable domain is GAGVSQTPSNKVTEKGKYVELRCDPISGHTALYWYRQSLGQGPEFLIYFQGTGAADDSGLPNDRFFAVRPEGSVSTLKIQRTERGDSAVYLCASSLRGTGAISSYNEQFFGPGTRLTVL.

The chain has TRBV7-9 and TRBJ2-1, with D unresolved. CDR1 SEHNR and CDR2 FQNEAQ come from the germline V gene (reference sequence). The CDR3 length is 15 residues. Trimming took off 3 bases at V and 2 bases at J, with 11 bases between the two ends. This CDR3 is CASSFQTPTYNEQFF. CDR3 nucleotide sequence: TGTGCCAGCAGCTTTCAGACTCCAACCTACAATGAGCAGTTCTTC.

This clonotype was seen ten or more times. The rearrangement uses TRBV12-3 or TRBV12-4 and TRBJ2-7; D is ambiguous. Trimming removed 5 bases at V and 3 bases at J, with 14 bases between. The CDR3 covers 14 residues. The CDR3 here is CASSPQVGHYEQYF. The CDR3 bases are TGTGCCAGCAGTCCTCAGGTAGGGCACTACGAGCAGTACTTC.

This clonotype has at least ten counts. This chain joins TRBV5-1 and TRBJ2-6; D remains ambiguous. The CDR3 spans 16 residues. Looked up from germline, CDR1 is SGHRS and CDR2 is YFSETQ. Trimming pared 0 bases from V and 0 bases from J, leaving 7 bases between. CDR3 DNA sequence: TGCGCCAGCAGCTTGGACGTAAGCTCTGGGGCCAACGTCCTGACTTTC. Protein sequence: CASSLDVSSGANVLTF.

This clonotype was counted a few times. CDR3 amino acids: CASESTGQSSGANVLTF. The CDR3 DNA sequence: TGCGCCAGCGAATCCACAGGTCAATCCTCTGGGGCCAACGTCCTGACTTTC. The chain combines TRBV5-1 with TRBJ2-6; the D gene is possibly TRBD1 (5 bases). Germline CDR1 is SGHRS and CDR2 is YFSETQ. The CDR3 runs 17 residues. V lost 7 bases and J lost 0, with 17 bases in between.

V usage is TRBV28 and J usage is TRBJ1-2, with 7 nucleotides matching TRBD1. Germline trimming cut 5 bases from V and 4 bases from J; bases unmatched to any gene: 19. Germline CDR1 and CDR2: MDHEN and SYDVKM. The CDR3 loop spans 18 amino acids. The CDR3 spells CASSTPDRSGFVGYGYTF. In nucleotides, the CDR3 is TGTGCCAGCAGTACCCCGGACAGGTCGGGCTTTGTCGGCTATGGCTACACCTTC.

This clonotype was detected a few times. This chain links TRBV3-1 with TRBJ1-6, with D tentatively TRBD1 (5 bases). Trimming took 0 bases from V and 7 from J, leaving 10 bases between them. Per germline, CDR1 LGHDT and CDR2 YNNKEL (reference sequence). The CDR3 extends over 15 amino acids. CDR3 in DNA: TGTGCCAGCAGCCAAGAATACAGGCTAAATTCACCCCTCCACTTT. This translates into CASSQEYRLNSPLHF.

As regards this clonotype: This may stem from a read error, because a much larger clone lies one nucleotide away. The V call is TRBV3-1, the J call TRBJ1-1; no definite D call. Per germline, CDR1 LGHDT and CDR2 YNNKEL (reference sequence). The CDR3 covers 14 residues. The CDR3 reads CASSQVGLNAEAFF. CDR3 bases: TGTGCCAGCAGCCAAGTCGGGCTGAACGCTGAAGCTTTCTTT.

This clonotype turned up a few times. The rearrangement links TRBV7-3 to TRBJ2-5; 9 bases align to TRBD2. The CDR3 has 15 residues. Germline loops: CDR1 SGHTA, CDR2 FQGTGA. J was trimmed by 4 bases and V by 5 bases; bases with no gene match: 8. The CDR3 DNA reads TGTGCCAGCAGCCAGGCGGGAGGGAGTAGAGAGACCCAGTACTTC. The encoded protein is CASSQAGGSRETQYF.

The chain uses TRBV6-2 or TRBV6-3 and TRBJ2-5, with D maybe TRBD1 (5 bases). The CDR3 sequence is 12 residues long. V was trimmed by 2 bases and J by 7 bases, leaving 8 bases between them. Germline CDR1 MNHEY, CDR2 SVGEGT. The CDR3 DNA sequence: TGTGCCAGCAGTTACCCAGGGATGACCCAGTACTTC. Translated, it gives CASSYPGMTQYF.

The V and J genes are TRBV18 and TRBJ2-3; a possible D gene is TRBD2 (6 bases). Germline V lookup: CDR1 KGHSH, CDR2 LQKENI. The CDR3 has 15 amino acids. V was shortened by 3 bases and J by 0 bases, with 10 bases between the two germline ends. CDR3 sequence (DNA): TGTGCCAGCTCACCCTATGGGGGGAGCACAGATACGCAGTATTTT. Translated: CASSPYGGSTDTQYF. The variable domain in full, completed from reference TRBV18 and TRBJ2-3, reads NAGVMQNPRHLVRRRGQEARLRCSPMKGHSHVYWYRQLPEEGLKFMVYLQKENIIDESGMPKERFSAEFPKEGPSILRIQQVVRGDSAAYFCASSPYGGSTDTQYFGPGTRLTVL.

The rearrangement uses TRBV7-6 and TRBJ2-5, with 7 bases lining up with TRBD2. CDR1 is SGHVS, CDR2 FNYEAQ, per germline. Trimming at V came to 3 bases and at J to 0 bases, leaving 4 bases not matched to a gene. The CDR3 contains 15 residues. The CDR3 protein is CASSLAGVNQETQYF. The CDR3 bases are TGTGCCAGCAGCTTGGCGGGGGTAAACCAAGAGACCCAGTACTTC.

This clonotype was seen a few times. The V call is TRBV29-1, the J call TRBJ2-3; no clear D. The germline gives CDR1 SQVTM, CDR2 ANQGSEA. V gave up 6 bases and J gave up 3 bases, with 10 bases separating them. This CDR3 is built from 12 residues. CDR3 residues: CSVFGETDTQYF. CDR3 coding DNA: TGCAGCGTATTCGGAGAGACAGATACGCAGTATTTT.

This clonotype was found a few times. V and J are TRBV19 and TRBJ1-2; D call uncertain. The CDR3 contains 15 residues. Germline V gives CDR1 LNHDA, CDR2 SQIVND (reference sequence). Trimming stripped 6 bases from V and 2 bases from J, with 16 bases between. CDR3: CASRKTSQKNYGYTF. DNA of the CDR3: TGTGCCAGTAGGAAGACATCGCAGAAAAACTATGGCTACACCTTC.

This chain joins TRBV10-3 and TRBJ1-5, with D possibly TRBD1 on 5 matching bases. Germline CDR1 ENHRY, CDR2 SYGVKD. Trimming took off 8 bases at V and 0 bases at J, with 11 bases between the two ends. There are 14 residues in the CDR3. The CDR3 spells CAISGTVSNQPQHF. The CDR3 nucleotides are TGTGCCATCTCCGGGACGGTTAGCAATCAGCCCCAGCATTTT.

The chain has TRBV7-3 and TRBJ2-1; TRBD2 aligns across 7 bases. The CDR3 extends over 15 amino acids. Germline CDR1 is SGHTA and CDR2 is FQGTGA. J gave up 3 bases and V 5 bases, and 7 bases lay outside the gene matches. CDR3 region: CASSPDKRGYNEQFF. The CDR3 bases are TGTGCCAGCAGCCCAGACAAGCGGGGCTACAATGAGCAGTTCTTC.